These T cell receptor beta chains were read from a single sample in a study of cytomegalovirus exposure and HLA in healthy donors. Sequencing was performed with immunoSEQ multiplex PCR; in TCRdb, only in-frame clones are kept and a portion is missing. The sample holds 180,000 or so clones, 86% seen once. Sequencing was carried out using PBMCs. The source of these receptors is a young man in good health and CMV-seropositive. Both conserved end residues are part of each CDR3. Each record gives: V gene, J gene, D gene, clone size, CDR3 protein, CDR3 DNA. The D gene is left open where the match is weak. Clone size appears in some rows only: once, few, many, or a class for an expanded clone.

V gene: TRBV7-2
J gene: TRBJ1-3
D gene: TRBD1
clone size: .
CDR3 protein: CASSQTGSGNTIYF
CDR3 DNA: TGTGCCAGCAGCCAGACAGGGTCTGGAAACACCATATATTTT

V gene: TRBV28
J gene: TRBJ1-2
D gene: .
clone size: .
CDR3 protein: CASRSIEWSYGYTF
CDR3 DNA: TGTGCCAGCAGGTCCATCGAATGGAGCTATGGCTACACCTTC

V gene: TRBV11-2
J gene: TRBJ1-2
D gene: .
clone size: .
CDR3 protein: CASSLPGFRYGYTF
CDR3 DNA: TGTGCCAGCAGCTTACCGGGGTTTCGTTATGGCTACACCTTC

V gene: TRBV7-3
J gene: TRBJ2-1
D gene: .
clone size: once
CDR3 protein: CASSFSRVKDNEQFF
CDR3 DNA: TGTGCCAGCAGCTTTTCCAGGGTGAAGGACAATGAGCAGTTCTTC

V gene: TRBV27
J gene: TRBJ2-7
D gene: TRBD1
clone size: .
CDR3 protein: CASSVAPRRTGGSSEQYF
CDR3 DNA: TGTGCCAGCAGTGTAGCCCCCCGCCGGACAGGGGGATCGAGCGAGCAGTACTTC

V gene: TRBV15
J gene: TRBJ2-7
D gene: .
clone size: .
CDR3 protein: CATGPPRGGGSSGVWYF
CDR3 DNA: TGTGCCACCGGACCCCCTCGGGGAGGGGGCTCTTCAGGTGTCTGGTACTTC

V gene: TRBV28
J gene: TRBJ2-3
D gene: TRBD2
clone size: .
CDR3 protein: CASSTHSSGRVFSTDTQYF
CDR3 DNA: TGTGCCAGCAGTACCCACTCTAGCGGGAGGGTCTTTAGCACAGATACGCAGTATTTT

V gene: TRBV30
J gene: TRBJ2-7
D gene: .
clone size: .
CDR3 protein: CAWSVSRAHSYEQYF
CDR3 DNA: TGTGCCTGGAGTGTAAGTAGGGCTCACTCCTACGAGCAGTACTTC

V gene: TRBV12-5
J gene: TRBJ2-1
D gene: .
clone size: .
CDR3 protein: CASGPSTDEQFF
CDR3 DNA: TGTGCTAGTGGTCCCTCCACCGATGAGCAGTTCTTC

V gene: TRBV13
J gene: TRBJ2-3
D gene: .
clone size: .
CDR3 protein: CASSLQGDTQYF
CDR3 DNA: TGTGCCAGCAGCTTACAAGGGGATACGCAGTATTTT

V gene: TRBV6-6
J gene: TRBJ2-3
D gene: .
clone size: .
CDR3 protein: CASSYRPQTDTQYF
CDR3 DNA: TGTGCCAGCAGTTACCGGCCTCAAACAGATACGCAGTATTTT

V gene: TRBV19
J gene: TRBJ2-2
D gene: .
clone size: .
CDR3 protein: CASSIAGRRFF
CDR3 DNA: TGTGCCAGTAGTATAGCAGGGCGGCGGTTTTTT

V gene: TRBV6-5
J gene: TRBJ2-7
D gene: TRBD1
clone size: .
CDR3 protein: CASSRQGHLSYEQYF
CDR3 DNA: TGTGCCAGCAGCCGACAGGGCCACCTCTCCTACGAGCAGTACTTC

V gene: TRBV29-1
J gene: TRBJ2-2
D gene: TRBD2
clone size: .
CDR3 protein: CSVKREYTGELFF
CDR3 DNA: TGCAGCGTAAAGCGGGAGTACACCGGGGAGCTGTTTTTT

V gene: TRBV5-1
J gene: TRBJ1-1
D gene: .
clone size: .
CDR3 protein: CASREEHWQRNTEAFF
CDR3 DNA: TGCGCCAGCAGGGAAGAGCATTGGCAGCGGAACACTGAAGCTTTCTTT

V gene: TRBV4-3
J gene: TRBJ1-1
D gene: TRBD1
clone size: .
CDR3 protein: CASSQGPRDRGTEAFF
CDR3 DNA: TGCGCCAGCAGCCAAGGTCCCCGGGACAGGGGCACTGAAGCTTTCTTT

V gene: TRBV5-1
J gene: TRBJ1-3
D gene: .
clone size: .
CDR3 protein: CASSPTSWTTGNTIYF
CDR3 DNA: TGCGCCAGCAGCCCGACCTCCTGGACGACTGGAAACACCATATATTTT

V gene: TRBV9
J gene: TRBJ2-3
D gene: .
clone size: many
CDR3 protein: CASSVGWITDTQYF
CDR3 DNA: TGTGCCAGCAGCGTAGGATGGATTACAGATACGCAGTATTTT

V gene: TRBV4-1
J gene: TRBJ2-3
D gene: .
clone size: .
CDR3 protein: CASSPNRGTPTDTQYF
CDR3 DNA: TGCGCCAGCAGCCCCAACCGGGGCACCCCAACAGATACGCAGTATTTT

V gene: TRBV2
J gene: TRBJ2-3
D gene: .
clone size: .
CDR3 protein: CASGLVSSTDTQYF
CDR3 DNA: TGTGCCAGCGGACTTGTTTCAAGCACAGATACGCAGTATTTT

V gene: TRBV28
J gene: TRBJ1-2
D gene: .
clone size: few
CDR3 protein: CASSGDHGYTF
CDR3 DNA: TGTGCCAGCTCAGGGGACCATGGCTACACCTTC

V gene: TRBV19
J gene: TRBJ2-7
D gene: TRBD1
clone size: .
CDR3 protein: CASKVRDRGPYEQYF
CDR3 DNA: TGTGCCAGTAAGGTGCGGGACAGGGGACCCTACGAGCAGTACTTC

V gene: TRBV13
J gene: TRBJ2-1
D gene: TRBD2
clone size: .
CDR3 protein: CASSEMGLAGVGEQFF
CDR3 DNA: TGTGCCAGCAGCGAAATGGGACTAGCGGGAGTAGGCGAGCAGTTCTTC

V gene: TRBV27
J gene: TRBJ1-4
D gene: .
clone size: few
CDR3 protein: CASSSKSGSREKLFF
CDR3 DNA: TGTGCCAGCAGCTCTAAGTCTGGCTCGAGAGAAAAACTGTTTTTT

V gene: TRBV7-2
J gene: TRBJ2-7
D gene: TRBD2
clone size: .
CDR3 protein: CASSLARLAGGYEQYF
CDR3 DNA: TGTGCCAGCAGCTTAGCGAGGCTAGCGGGGGGGTACGAGCAGTACTTC

V gene: TRBV5-8
J gene: TRBJ2-2
D gene: TRBD2
clone size: many
CDR3 protein: CASTDRGGRTGELFF
CDR3 DNA: TGTGCCAGCACCGATCGGGGGGGCCGCACCGGGGAGCTGTTTTTT

V gene: TRBV2
J gene: TRBJ2-7
D gene: .
clone size: .
CDR3 protein: CASSLNHYEQYF
CDR3 DNA: TGTGCCAGCAGTCTTAACCACTACGAGCAGTACTTC

V gene: TRBV11-2
J gene: TRBJ2-5
D gene: TRBD1
clone size: .
CDR3 protein: CASSPGGSLRVETQYF
CDR3 DNA: TGTGCCAGCAGCCCAGGGGGTAGCCTGAGGGTGGAGACCCAGTACTTC

V gene: TRBV9
J gene: TRBJ1-2
D gene: TRBD1
clone size: .
CDR3 protein: CASSARQGDGGYTF
CDR3 DNA: TGTGCCAGCAGCGCCCGACAGGGGGACGGTGGCTACACCTTC